This is a list of T cell receptor beta chains from one sample in a study of blood T cell repertoires in COVID-19. Method: immunoSEQ multiplex PCR; TCRdb's copy keeps in-frame clones and lacks some. This repertoire shows some 200,000 clones, just over 85% found once; its top ten account for approximately 5.9%. The sequenced material came from peripheral blood. The receptors come from a man older than 75 with acute or convalescent COVID-19. Both conserved end residues are part of each CDR3. A D gene is named only where the DNA matches it firmly. Clone size is shown for a subset of rows, as once, few, many or a class of expanded clone.

clone_size j_call v_call d_call cdr3_aa cdr3_nt
- TRBJ2-1 TRBV28 TRBD2 CAGLAGVSNEQFF TGTGCCGGACTAGCGGGAGTTTCCAATGAGCAGTTCTTC
- TRBJ1-1 TRBV11-1 - CASSLAGGRWTEAFF TGTGCCAGCAGCTTAGCGGGGGGGCGCTGGACTGAAGCTTTCTTT
once TRBJ1-1 TRBV7-9 - CASRQTVNTEAFF TGTGCCAGCAGGCAAACGGTGAACACTGAAGCTTTCTTT
- TRBJ2-7 TRBV6-6 - CASSEGVYEQYF TGTGCCAGCAGCGAGGGGGTTTACGAGCAGTACTTC
- TRBJ1-5 TRBV4-3 TRBD1 CASSQERRGGTKPQHF TGCGCCAGCAGCCAAGAAAGGCGAGGGGGCACCAAGCCCCAGCATTTT
- TRBJ1-2 TRBV19 - CASRDAQGRKGYTF TGTGCCAGTAGGGACGCACAGGGTCGGAAGGGCTACACCTTC
- TRBJ1-1 TRBV24-1 - CATSETGTTEAFF TGTGCCACCAGTGAAACAGGAACCACTGAAGCTTTCTTT
once TRBJ2-3 TRBV5-6 TRBD2 CASSRYLAGGRGTDTQYF TGTGCCAGCAGCCGGTATTTAGCGGGAGGGCGAGGCACAGATACGCAGTATTTT
- TRBJ1-2 TRBV5-1 - CASSFEPNYGYTF TGCGCCAGCAGCTTCGAGCCAAACTATGGCTACACCTTC
- TRBJ1-1 TRBV10-3 TRBD1 CAISTDRASEAFF TGTGCCATCAGCACAGACAGGGCAAGTGAAGCTTTCTTT
- TRBJ2-1 TRBV24-1 TRBD1 CATSDLVQGSSVQFF TGTGCCACCAGTGATTTAGTACAGGGGAGTAGTGTCCAGTTCTTC
- TRBJ2-2 TRBV7-2 TRBD1 CASSSPTGSNTGELFF TGTGCCAGCAGCTCCCCGACAGGGTCGAACACCGGGGAGCTGTTTTTT
- TRBJ2-1 TRBV7-9 - CASSLRDNRNEQFF TGTGCCAGCAGCTTAAGGGACAATCGCAATGAGCAGTTCTTC
- TRBJ2-3 TRBV7-2 TRBD2 CASRRGGLAMTDTQYF TGTGCCAGCAGGAGGGGGGGACTAGCGATGACAGATACGCAGTATTTT
- TRBJ2-3 TRBV5-1 - CASSPGDPTDTQYF TGCGCCAGCAGCCCAGGGGACCCCACAGATACGCAGTATTTT
once TRBJ1-1 TRBV30 - CASRDRVNTEAFF TGTGCCTCTCGAGACAGAGTGAACACTGAAGCTTTCTTT
- TRBJ2-5 TRBV7-9 TRBD1 CASSLGTGGGETQYF TGTGCCAGCAGCTTAGGAACAGGGGGCGGTGAGACCCAGTACTTC
- TRBJ2-7 TRBV3-1/TRBV3-2 - CASSLDRISYEQYF TGTGCCAGCAGCCTCGACAGGATCTCCTACGAGCAGTACTTC
- TRBJ2-3 TRBV7-2 - CASSLSRYTDTQYF TGTGCCAGCAGCTTAAGTCGGTACACAGATACGCAGTATTTT
- TRBJ2-2 TRBV4-1 TRBD1 CASSQGQILTGELFF TGCGCCAGCAGCCAGGGACAGATATTAACCGGGGAGCTGTTTTTT
- TRBJ1-1 TRBV11-1 - CASSPTGNTEAFF TGTGCCAGCAGTCCTACAGGGAACACTGAAGCTTTCTTT
- TRBJ2-1 TRBV6-5 TRBD2 CASRTLSGSHNEQFF TGTGCCAGCAGGACGCTTAGCGGGAGTCACAATGAGCAGTTCTTC
- TRBJ1-1 TRBV5-1 - CASSFTVRNTEAFF TGCGCCAGCAGCTTCACAGTTCGGAACACTGAAGCTTTCTTT
few TRBJ1-2 TRBV7-9 - CASSPSGGRYGYTF TGTGCCAGCAGCCCCTCGGGGGGGAGGTATGGCTACACCTTC